The 5 T cell receptor beta chains below were found in one sample sequenced in a study of blood T cell repertoires in COVID-19 (dated by TCRdb to between 2020 and 2021). Library construction relied on the immunoSEQ multiplex PCR assay. TCRdb mirrors the immuneACCESS table, restricted to in-frame sequences. Some clones are absent from its copies; in checked studies, under half trace to an unresolved V gene, and the reason for the others is unknown. In all, the sample holds about 150,000 clones, and roughly 80% of those were seen once. The ten largest clones capture 3% to 3.5% of the sample. Sequencing input: peripheral blood. Receptors were obtained from a woman older than 75 with acute or convalescent COVID-19.

The rearrangement uses TRBV5-5 and TRBJ2-5; TRBD1 agrees at 8 bases. Per the germline V gene, CDR1 is SGHKS and CDR2 is YYEKEE (reference sequence). The trim removed 4 bases at V and 2 bases at J, leaving 4 bases unmatched. CDR3 size: 14 residues. Here the CDR3 DNA reads TGTGCCAGCAGCCCCACAGGGGGGCAAGAGACCCAGTACTTC. Protein sequence: CASSPTGGQETQYF.

This sequence joins TRBV4-3 and TRBJ1-2; TRBD1 matches at 7 bases. CDR1 is LGHNA, CDR2 YSLEER, per germline. Trimming cost V 0 bases and J 5 bases; bases outside gene matches: 9. The CDR3 spans 16 residues. In DNA form, the CDR3 reads TGCGCCAGCAGCCAAGATCTAAGGGGGCGAACGTATGGCTACACCTTC. This translates into CASSQDLRGRTYGYTF.

The chain employs TRBV19 and TRBJ1-1; D not certain. From germline, CDR1 is LNHDA and CDR2 SQIVND (reference sequence). The CDR3 is made up of 15 amino acids. The V gene lost 4 bases and the J gene lost 2 bases, with 14 bases spanning the gap. CDR3 sequence: CASSRAGNSNTEAFF. As DNA, the CDR3 is TGTGCCAGTAGTAGGGCGGGGAACTCTAACACTGAAGCTTTCTTT.

This rearrangement joins TRBV27 to TRBJ1-4; tentative D call: TRBD1 (6 bases). Germline CDR1 MNHEY, CDR2 SMNVEV (reference sequence). V was trimmed by 6 bases and J by 8 bases, leaving 10 bases between them. The CDR3 runs 12 residues. Here the CDR3 reads CASRQGEEKLFF. CDR3 DNA: TGTGCCAGCAGACAGGGAGAGGAAAAACTGTTTTTT.

This chain links TRBV2 with TRBJ1-1; D is perhaps TRBD1 (5 bases). Germline CDR1 and CDR2: SNHLY and FYNNEI. With 6 bases removed from V and 0 bases from J, the gap between germline ends came to 14 bases. There are 15 residues in the CDR3. The CDR3 DNA reads as TGTGCCAGCAGGACGCGGGACCGCATGAACACTGAAGCTTTCTTT. Its translation: CASRTRDRMNTEAFF.